A single sample is the source of the 32 T cell receptor beta chains below, sequenced in a study of cytomegalovirus exposure and HLA in healthy donors (dated by TCRdb to about 2017). The method behind the library was the immunoSEQ multiplex PCR assay. For the multiplex PCR, a mixture combining 60 forward primers for TCR Vbeta segments and 13 reverse primers for TCR Jbeta segments was used. The immuneACCESS repertoire file appears here via TCRdb, limited to in-frame rearrangements. These files lack a portion of the clones; in checked studies, under half of the deficit traces to unresolved V genes, and the cause of the others is not known. Counted in this sample were about 180,000 clones; approximately 80% of them appeared once. Around 1.4% of the sample is in the top ten clones. Sequencing input: PBMCs. Receptor source: a girl aged 10 to 17 in good health and CMV-seropositive.

V gene TRBV28 combines with J gene TRBJ2-2; 8 bases fit TRBD2. From germline, CDR1 is MDHEN and CDR2 SYDVKM. The CDR3 covers 14 residues. V dropped 3 bases and J dropped 7; count of bases not matched to a gene: 4. CDR3: CASSLGLVNGELFF. CDR3 nucleotides: TGTGCCAGCAGTTTGGGACTAGTTAACGGGGAGCTGTTTTTT. Combining the CDR3 with reference TRBV28 and TRBJ2-2 gives the whole variable domain DVKVTQSSRYLVKRTGEKVFLECVQDMDHENMFWYRQDPGLGLRLIYFSYDVKMKEKGDIPEGYSVSREKKERFSLILESASTNQTSMYLCASSLGLVNGELFFGEGSRLTVL.

Only a few counts were recorded for this clone. The chain combines TRBV18 with TRBJ1-3; D is possibly TRBD1 (6 bases). The V end was cut by 3 bases, the J end by 0 bases, with 12 bases between. The germline CDR1 and CDR2 sequences are KGHSH and LQKENI. The CDR3 loop spans 16 amino acids. The CDR3 DNA reads as TGTGCCAGCTCACCGGTGGACAGTCACTCTGGAAACACCATATATTTT. Translated: CASSPVDSHSGNTIYF.

The gene calls are TRBV15 and TRBJ2-6; D may be TRBD2 (5 bases). Germline CDR1 is LNHNV and CDR2 is YYDKDF (reference sequence). The CDR3 spans 16 residues. Trimming stripped 3 bases from V and 2 bases from J, with 11 bases between. CDR3: CATSRTRGAGANVLTF. DNA for the CDR3: TGTGCCACCAGCAGGACTCGGGGTGCTGGGGCCAACGTCCTGACTTTC.

The chain combines TRBV27 with TRBJ2-1; possibly TRBD2 for D (5 bases). V lost 3 bases, J lost 0 bases, and 15 bases lay in between. The germline CDR1 and CDR2 sequences are MNHEY and SMNVEV (reference sequence). The CDR3 consists of 17 residues. The DNA of the CDR3 is TGTGCCAGCAGTTTTTTCCCCGAGGGAAGCTCCTACAATGAGCAGTTCTTC. It translates to CASSFFPEGSSYNEQFF.

This clone came up once. This rearrangement joins TRBV11-2 to TRBJ2-1; 10 bases fit TRBD2. The CDR3 runs 15 residues. The germline V gene has CDR1 SGHAT and CDR2 FQNNGV. The V gene end was trimmed by 5 bases and the J gene end by 4 bases; junction bases not matched to a gene: 5. CDR3 region: CASSLLAGQYNEQFF. The CDR3 DNA sequence: TGTGCCAGCAGCCTACTAGCGGGACAATACAATGAGCAGTTCTTC.

The V gene is TRBV7-9, the J gene TRBJ2-7; D may be TRBD1 (6 bases). The CDR3 length is 14 residues. Trimming took off 5 bases at V and 3 bases at J, with 14 bases between the two ends. Germline V lookup: CDR1 SEHNR, CDR2 FQNEAQ (reference sequence). The CDR3 region is CASSPTGSFYEQYF. The CDR3 DNA is TGTGCCAGCAGCCCCACAGGGTCTTTCTACGAGCAGTACTTC.

This clone was picked up one time. The chain uses TRBV12-5 and TRBJ2-1; TRBD1 is a possible D gene (6 bases). The CDR3 totals 16 residues. Germline CDR1 reads LGHNT; CDR2 reads FRNRAP. Between the trimmed V and J ends, which lost 0 bases and 6 bases, there was a span of 15 bases. The DNA for the CDR3 is TGTGCTAGTGGTTTGGTACTAGGCCAAGGGGGCAATGAGCAGTTCTTC. The encoded protein is CASGLVLGQGGNEQFF.

This clone was seen a few times. The rearrangement joins TRBV5-1 to TRBJ2-2; 7 bases fit TRBD2. J lost 7 bases, V lost 4 bases, and 16 bases had no gene match. The germline CDR1 and CDR2 sequences are SGHRS and YFSETQ. The CDR3 extends over 17 amino acids. This chain's CDR3 is CASSPGTYGGTNGELFF. The CDR3 coding sequence is TGCGCCAGCAGCCCTGGGACTTACGGGGGGACTAACGGGGAGCTGTTTTTT.

The chain joins TRBV10-2 to TRBJ1-1, with D possibly being TRBD1 (5 bases). The CDR3 is 13 residues long. Germline loops: CDR1 WSHSY, CDR2 SAAADI. The germline V and J ends were trimmed by 7 bases and 5 bases, with 14 bases remaining between them. CDR3 sequence (DNA): TGCGCCAGCACCCCGGGGGGAGTGACTGAAGCTTTCTTT. This translates into CASTPGGVTEAFF.

V usage is TRBV7-9 and J usage is TRBJ2-3; TRBD2 agrees at 12 bases. CDR3 length equals 16 residues. Germline V CDR1 and CDR2: SEHNR, FQNEAQ (reference sequence). The V and J ends lost 1 base and 6 bases, in that order; junction bases with no gene match: 5. This CDR3 reads CASSLGLAGGADTQYF. The CDR3 region has the DNA TGTGCCAGCAGCTTAGGGCTAGCGGGAGGGGCGGATACGCAGTATTTT.

This clone was counted once. The chain has TRBV27 and TRBJ2-3, with 9 bases lining up with TRBD2. V gave up 5 bases and J gave up 4 bases; unmatched junction bases: 22. Germline CDR1 reads MNHEY; CDR2 reads SMNVEV (reference sequence). The CDR3 has 20 amino acids. The CDR3 nucleotides read TGTGCCAGCAGTCTACTCCACGGAGGGTCTAGCGGGGTCCTCGCAGATACGCAGTATTTT. Amino acid sequence: CASSLLHGGSSGVLADTQYF.

J is TRBJ1-2 and V is TRBV7-9, with D tentatively TRBD1 (5 bases). The ends were cut back, 4 bases at V and 2 bases at J, with 17 bases in the middle. This CDR3 has 16 amino acids. In germline, CDR1 is SEHNR, CDR2 FQNEAQ (reference sequence). CDR3 amino acids: CASSSGRGGENYGYTF. CDR3 nucleotides: TGTGCCAGCAGCTCCGGCCGGGGAGGGGAAAACTATGGCTACACCTTC.

The V and J genes are TRBV27 and TRBJ1-2; 8 nucleotides line up with TRBD1. Per the germline V gene, CDR1 is MNHEY and CDR2 is SMNVEV (reference sequence). V was pared by 7 bases and J by 7 bases, with 14 bases of the junction left unmatched. The CDR3 is made up of 15 amino acids. The DNA for the CDR3 is TGTGCCAGCACCCCAATCCCAGGGGGCGAGGGTGGCTACACCTTC. Translated: CASTPIPGGEGGYTF.

CDR3 residues: CAYLGYGYTF. The DNA for the CDR3 is TGTGCCTACCTCGGCTATGGCTACACCTTC. This rearrangement joins TRBV30 to TRBJ1-2; D not resolved. Trimming left V 7 bases short and J 4 bases short, with 7 bases between. The germline V gene has CDR1 GTSNPN and CDR2 SVGIG (reference sequence). The CDR3 runs to 10 residues.

DNA of the CDR3: TGCGCCAGCAGCCGAGTACAGGGGAGTGTGTACGAGCAGTACTTC. It is translated as CASSRVQGSVYEQYF. This sequence joins TRBV4-3 and TRBJ2-7, with 7 bases identical to TRBD1. The J segment lost 4 bases and the V segment lost 4 bases, leaving 10 bases of the junction unmatched. The CDR3 runs 15 residues. CDR1 and CDR2 from the germline V gene are LGHNA and YSLEER.

The CDR3 DNA sequence: TGCGCCAGCAGCTTGGTATCTTCCCCCACAGATACGCAGTATTTT. As protein: CASSLVSSPTDTQYF. The chain couples TRBV5-1 to TRBJ2-3; D gene ambiguous. The CDR3 is 15 amino acids. The V gene lost 0 bases and the J gene lost 2 bases, with 10 bases spanning the gap. Germline V gene data show CDR1 as SGHRS and CDR2 as YFSETQ.

J is TRBJ2-5 and V is TRBV4-2; TRBD2 matches 8 bases. Per germline, CDR1 LGHNA and CDR2 YNFKEQ. This CDR3 comprises 15 residues. The ends lost 4 bases at V and 5 bases at J; junction bases unmatched: 9. The CDR3 reads CASSPLAAKGETQYF. The CDR3 DNA reads as TGTGCCAGCAGCCCACTAGCGGCGAAGGGGGAGACCCAGTACTTC.

V and J are TRBV25-1 and TRBJ1-4; 8 nucleotides align to TRBD1. The ends lost 6 bases at V and 7 bases at J; junction bases unmatched: 7. The CDR3 runs to 14 residues. CDR1 is MGHDK, CDR2 SYGVNS, per germline. The CDR3 DNA reads as TGTGCCAGCAGAGAGGACAGGGTCGGTGAAAAACTGTTTTTT. It translates to CASREDRVGEKLFF.

J is TRBJ2-3 and V is TRBV7-8; D ambiguous. V was clipped by 1 base and J by 0 bases, with 11 bases between them. This CDR3 contains 16 residues. Germline lookup yields CDR1 SGHVS and CDR2 FQNEAQ. CDR3 nucleotide sequence: TGTGCCAGCAGCTTAGTCCCGTTAGCTAGCACAGATACGCAGTATTTT. It encodes CASSLVPLASTDTQYF.

This clone occurred once. V and J are TRBV27 and TRBJ2-7, with 8 bases matching TRBD2. This CDR3 comprises 16 residues. V dropped 6 bases and J dropped 3; count of bases not matched to a gene: 13. The germline V gene has CDR1 MNHEY and CDR2 SMNVEV (reference sequence). CDR3 sequence: CASSLTPGTSIYEQYF. As DNA, the CDR3 is TGTGCCAGCAGCCTCACCCCCGGGACTAGTATCTACGAGCAGTACTTC.

The genes are TRBV27 and TRBJ2-7; maybe TRBD2 (6 bases). V was shortened by 5 bases and J by 2 bases, with 19 bases between the two germline ends. Germline lookup yields CDR1 MNHEY and CDR2 SMNVEV (reference sequence). The CDR3 runs to 16 residues. The CDR3 loop is CASSPRPGLGTYEQYF. CDR3 nucleotide sequence: TGTGCCAGCAGTCCCCGACCGGGACTCGGAACCTACGAGCAGTACTTC.

The chain employs TRBV30 and TRBJ1-2, with D maybe TRBD1 (6 bases). Per the germline V gene, CDR1 is GTSNPN and CDR2 is SVGIG (reference sequence). This CDR3 contains 14 residues. V gave up 2 bases and J gave up 2 bases, with 12 bases separating them. CDR3 amino acids: CAWSNYDRNYGYTF. Here the CDR3 DNA reads TGTGCCTGGAGTAACTACGACAGGAACTATGGCTACACCTTC.

The chain is built from TRBV6-5 and TRBJ2-7; maybe TRBD2 (6 bases). Trimming took 0 bases from V and 3 from J, leaving 15 bases between them. The CDR3 sequence is 16 residues long. Germline CDR1 is MNHEY and CDR2 is SVGAGI. CDR3 DNA sequence: TGTGCCAGCAGTTACTCCGCTTGGCAGGGAGGCTACGAGCAGTACTTC. Translated: CASSYSAWQGGYEQYF.

The chain employs TRBV6-1 and TRBJ2-5; a possible D gene is TRBD1 (6 bases). CDR1 is MNHNS and CDR2 is SASEGT in the germline V gene. The CDR3 loop spans 14 amino acids. Trimming left V 2 bases short and J 2 bases short, with 9 bases between. The CDR3 protein is CASSERGGQETQYF. The CDR3 DNA reads TGTGCCAGCAGTGAACGAGGGGGTCAAGAGACCCAGTACTTC.

V gene TRBV2 combines with J gene TRBJ1-1; D gene unclear. The CDR3 sequence is 15 residues long. In germline, CDR1 is SNHLY, CDR2 FYNNEI. V gave up 7 bases and J gave up 0 bases, with 15 bases separating them. The CDR3 loop reads CASTYPRNMNTEAFF. In DNA, the CDR3 is TGTGCCAGCACCTACCCGAGAAATATGAACACTGAAGCTTTCTTT.

The rearrangement joins TRBV5-1 to TRBJ2-7, with D perhaps TRBD1 (5 bases). Per germline, CDR1 SGHRS and CDR2 YFSETQ. The CDR3 has 12 amino acids. V was cut by 2 bases and J by 4 bases, with 7 bases left in between. This chain's CDR3 is CASSLRGYEQYF. The CDR3 bases are TGCGCCAGCAGCTTAAGGGGTTACGAGCAGTACTTC.

This clone was recorded a few times. This chain links TRBV19 with TRBJ2-1; perhaps TRBD1 as D (5 bases). V gave up 4 bases and J gave up 8 bases, with 12 bases separating them. Germline V gene sequence: CDR1 LNHDA, CDR2 SQIVND (reference sequence). The CDR3 sequence is 13 residues long. The CDR3 protein is CASSRGTIHEQFF. The DNA for the CDR3 is TGTGCCAGTAGTAGGGGCACCATACATGAGCAGTTCTTC.

In its sample, this clone was seen once. The chain couples TRBV10-1 to TRBJ2-6, with 7 positions matching TRBD1. The CDR3 runs 17 residues. Germline CDR1 is WNHNN and CDR2 is SYGVQD (reference sequence). J gave up 1 base and V 3 bases, and 6 bases lay outside the gene matches. Here the CDR3 reads CASSDSTGESGANVLTF. The CDR3 DNA is TGCGCCAGCAGTGATTCAACAGGGGAATCTGGGGCCAACGTCCTGACTTTC.

V gene TRBV6-6 combines with J gene TRBJ2-1, with 10 bases fitting TRBD2. Trimming took 5 bases from V and 8 from J; bases not matched to a gene: 3. CDR1 is MNHNY, CDR2 SVGAGI, per germline (reference sequence). This CDR3 is built from 13 residues. CDR3 nucleotide sequence: TGTGCCAGCAGTGCTAGCGGGAGCTATGAGCAGTTCTTC. Amino acid sequence: CASSASGSYEQFF.

The chain uses TRBV6-1 and TRBJ2-7; 7 bases line up with TRBD1. Trimming cost V 5 bases and J 1 base; bases outside gene matches: 8. The CDR3 runs to 15 residues. Germline V gives CDR1 MNHNS, CDR2 SASEGT. This chain's CDR3 is CASSTSTGISYEQYF. The DNA for the CDR3 is TGTGCCAGCAGTACATCGACAGGGATATCCTACGAGCAGTACTTC.

CDR3: CSVVPRGYEQYF. The CDR3 DNA follows: TGCAGCGTCGTTCCTCGGGGCTACGAGCAGTACTTC. The V call is TRBV29-1, the J call TRBJ2-7; a possible D gene is TRBD2 (5 bases). CDR1 SQVTM and CDR2 ANQGSEA come from the germline V gene. Trimming cost V 6 bases and J 3 bases, with 12 bases left between them. The CDR3 extends over 12 amino acids.

The rearrangement uses TRBV27 and TRBJ1-5, with D perhaps TRBD1 (6 bases). The CDR3 sequence is 19 residues long. V dropped 4 bases and J dropped 5 bases, with 27 bases sitting between them. Germline V CDR1 and CDR2: MNHEY, SMNVEV (reference sequence). The DNA for the CDR3 is TGTGCCAGCAGTTCCCGACCTCCAGGGGCTCAAGGTCTCGATCAGCCCCAGCATTTT. Translation gives CASSSRPPGAQGLDQPQHF.